The rows below give T cell receptor beta chains drawn from one sample of a study of T-cell memory formation after mild COVID-19. MiXCR was run by TCRdb on the 5' RACE reads, yielding one entry per CDR3 protein. The data hold approximately 82,000 distinct CDR3 sequences, with roughly 12% observed a single time. The sample comprised PBMCs or a T cell subset sorted from them (not recorded which). The receptors were sampled from a man aged 18 to 29 who had mild COVID-19 (a few samples of this study predate the infection). Cell type and time point are not known. Both conserved end residues are part of each CDR3.

cdr3_aa	cdr3_length	v_call	j_call
CASSLATYEQYF	12	TRBV12-3/TRBV12-4	TRBJ2-7
CASRGQGDYEQYF	13	TRBV7-9	TRBJ2-7
CASSLPSPAGELFF	14	TRBV27	TRBJ2-2
CASSVVPGTDLNEQFF	16	TRBV9	TRBJ2-1
CASSLASSAGWDEQFF	16	TRBV7-7	TRBJ2-1
CASSETEGTQYF	12	TRBV7-6	TRBJ2-5
CASSASGGDMRNTEAFF	17	TRBV7-9	TRBJ1-1
CASSLSTSYNEQFF	14	TRBV5-6	TRBJ2-1
CASSYSTFGQPQHF	14	TRBV6-5	TRBJ1-5
CASSPGLAGGYQETQYF	17	TRBV6-2/TRBV6-3	TRBJ2-5
CASSPGIEVREQFF	14	TRBV3-1	TRBJ2-1
CATSDGLAGANNEQFF	16	TRBV24-1	TRBJ2-1
CASSGTGDEKLFF	13	TRBV7-9	TRBJ1-4
CSASVGSRGRYEQYF	15	TRBV20-1	TRBJ2-7
CASSPLAWTDKTGANVLTF	19	TRBV3-1	TRBJ2-6
CASSGDGNTIYF	12	TRBV9	TRBJ1-3
CASTGPNTGELFF	13	TRBV5-6	TRBJ2-2
CASSVGTGTGPQHF	14	TRBV9	TRBJ1-5
CASSLGGTSYEQYF	14	TRBV7-6	TRBJ2-7
CASTWSSGANVLTF	14	TRBV5-1	TRBJ2-6
CASLPKSGGGEQFF	14	TRBV18	TRBJ2-1
CSARDPLAGVPKGQFF	16	TRBV20-1	TRBJ2-1
CASSLGRQLLNTEAFF	16	TRBV11-2	TRBJ1-1
CASSFRRGYGDEQYF	15	TRBV27	TRBJ2-7
CASSFPGGAGETQYF	15	TRBV12-3/TRBV12-4	TRBJ2-5
CASSLGGQGNSYEQYF	16	TRBV5-1	TRBJ2-7
CASRSRKQIYNSPLHF	16	TRBV7-3	TRBJ1-6
CSAIPLGGRETQYF	14	TRBV20-1	TRBJ2-5
CASSPGQGGYGYTF	14	TRBV12-3/TRBV12-4	TRBJ1-2